What follows are 17 T cell receptor beta chains derived from one specimen sequenced in a study of cytomegalovirus exposure and HLA in healthy donors. This PCR relied on a set of 60 Vbeta primers and 13 Jbeta primers. Measured with immunoSEQ multiplex PCR; TCRdb has only the in-frame clones, and not every one. The sample yields some 120,000 clones, 65% to 85% seen once. Sequencing was done on a sample of PBMCs. These TCRs come from a man aged 18-30 years in good health and CMV-seropositive.

This sequence joins TRBV30 and TRBJ1-6, with D hard to call. Germline V gene sequence: CDR1 GTSNPN, CDR2 SVGIG (reference sequence). CDR3 length: 16 amino acids. V was shortened by 2 bases and J by 0 bases, with 11 bases between the two germline ends. CDR3 amino acids: CAWSPPKNSYNSPLHF. In DNA, the CDR3 is TGTGCCTGGAGTCCGCCTAAAAACTCCTATAATTCACCCCTCCACTTT.

The chain is built from TRBV19 and TRBJ1-2; 7 positions match TRBD1. Germline values: CDR1 LNHDA, CDR2 SQIVND (reference sequence). The CDR3 contains 15 residues. Trimming took 8 bases from V and 4 from J; bases not matched to a gene: 13. Written as DNA, the CDR3 is TGTGCCAGTTGGGAGAAGACGACAGGGATCTATGGCTACACCTTC. Translating gives CASWEKTTGIYGYTF.

The J gene is TRBJ2-3, the V gene TRBV5-1; TRBD1 matches at 9 bases. The ends lost 1 base at V and 6 bases at J; junction bases unmatched: 6. The CDR3 covers 15 residues. From germline, CDR1 is SGHRS and CDR2 YFSETQ. CDR3 coding DNA: TGCGCCAGCAGCTTGATGGGACAGGGAGACGATACGCAGTATTTT. Its protein product is CASSLMGQGDDTQYF.

The gene calls are TRBV5-1 and TRBJ1-5, with 9 bases lining up with TRBD1. The CDR3 is made up of 15 amino acids. CDR1 and CDR2 (germline): SGHRS, YFSETQ. V lost 4 bases, J lost 5 bases, and 7 bases stayed unmatched. The CDR3: CASSRGTGSDQPQHF. The CDR3 bases are TGCGCCAGCAGCCGGGGGACAGGGAGCGATCAGCCCCAGCATTTT.

The chain uses TRBV6-6 and TRBJ2-3; 9 bases are shared with TRBD1. With 4 bases clipped from V and 4 bases from J, the junction kept 6 bases outside the gene matches. Germline lookup yields CDR1 MNHNY and CDR2 SVGAGI (reference sequence). CDR3 length: 15 residues. CDR3 in amino acids: CASSFGTGKPDTQYF. In nucleotides, the CDR3 is TGTGCCAGCAGTTTTGGGACAGGGAAGCCAGATACGCAGTATTTT.

V gene TRBV9 combines with J gene TRBJ2-7; D is ambiguous. Germline CDR1 is SGDLS and CDR2 is YYNGEE. The CDR3 is 14 amino acids. The germline V and J ends were trimmed by 0 bases and 0 bases, with 7 bases remaining between them. CDR3 coding DNA: TGTGCCAGCAGCGTAGCTACAGACTCCTACGAGCAGTACTTC. Protein product: CASSVATDSYEQYF.

The chain employs TRBV5-1 and TRBJ2-1; TRBD2 matches at 7 bases. The junction had 14 bases not matched to a gene; V was cut back by 4 bases and J by 10 bases. This CDR3 has 15 residues. CDR1 is SGHRS, CDR2 YFSETQ, per germline. The CDR3 sequence: CASSLRLGDYGEQFF. In nucleotides, the CDR3 is TGCGCCAGCAGCCTACGTCTGGGGGACTACGGCGAGCAGTTCTTC.

The chain combines TRBV12-5 with TRBJ2-1; maybe TRBD2 (5 bases). This CDR3 region has 17 residues. Per the germline V gene, CDR1 is LGHNT and CDR2 is FRNRAP. V lost 9 bases, J lost 8 bases, and 29 bases lay in between. The DNA of the CDR3 is TGTGCTAGCCAACGGACCGGGCTAGCCTACATTGTGGATGAGCAGTTCTTC. Translated: CASQRTGLAYIVDEQFF.

This chain uses TRBV5-4 with TRBJ2-2; tentative D call: TRBD1 (5 bases). Looked up from germline, CDR1 is SGHNT and CDR2 is YYREEE (reference sequence). This CDR3 has 13 residues. Trimming pared 5 bases from V and 7 bases from J, leaving 12 bases between. The DNA of the CDR3 is TGTGCCAGCAGTTGGACATATGGCGGGGAGCTGTTTTTT. It specifies CASSWTYGGELFF.

In its sample, this clone was seen a few times. The chain uses TRBV6-6 and TRBJ1-5, with no clear D. The CDR3 covers 13 residues. Germline CDR1 is MNHNY and CDR2 is SVGAGI (reference sequence). The germline V and J ends were trimmed by 8 bases and 0 bases, with 8 bases remaining between them. The CDR3 here is CASGLYSNQPQHF. DNA for the CDR3: TGTGCCAGCGGGCTATATAGCAATCAGCCCCAGCATTTT.

This clone has just a few counts. V gene TRBV5-6 combines with J gene TRBJ1-1; maybe TRBD1 (6 bases). V was trimmed by 2 bases and J by 11 bases, leaving 13 bases between them. Germline-derived CDR1 and CDR2 are SGHDT and YYEEEE. The CDR3 totals 12 residues. In DNA, the CDR3 is TGTGCCAGCAGCTTATTTGGGGGCGACGCTTTCTTT. This gives the protein CASSLFGGDAFF.

The chain recombines TRBV7-6 with TRBJ2-7, with D hard to call. The CDR3 has 15 residues. Germline values: CDR1 SGHVS, CDR2 FNYEAQ. Trimming stripped 1 base from V and 2 bases from J, with 12 bases between. Here the CDR3 reads CASSLVDQDAYEQYF. The CDR3 DNA sequence: TGTGCCAGCAGCTTAGTGGATCAGGATGCCTACGAGCAGTACTTC.

The chain links TRBV5-3 to TRBJ1-5, with 9 bases lining up with TRBD1. TRBV5-3 is designated an ORF whose function remains uncertain. This CDR3 is 16 amino acids long. The J segment lost 6 bases and the V segment lost 3 bases, leaving 10 bases of the junction unmatched. The CDR3 DNA reads as TGTGCCAGAAGCTGGGGACAGGGAGGTTTAAGTCAGCCCCAGCATTTT. It encodes CARSWGQGGLSQPQHF.

The chain recombines TRBV18 with TRBJ1-6, with TRBD1 identical over 8 bases. Germline V lookup: CDR1 KGHSH, CDR2 LQKENI. V lost 4 bases and J lost 3; bases outside the gene matches: 8. CDR3 length: 17 amino acids. In nucleotides, the CDR3 is TGTGCCAGCTCACAAACGGGACAGGCCTACTATAATTCACCCCTCCACTTT. This sequence encodes CASSQTGQAYYNSPLHF.

The CDR3 DNA reads TGTGCCACTAGCCAACAGGGACGTGGAGCTAACTATGGCTACACCTTC. Translation gives CATSQQGRGANYGYTF. The chain couples TRBV19 to TRBJ1-2; D is perhaps TRBD1 (6 bases). V dropped 10 bases and J dropped 0 bases, with 21 bases sitting between them. The CDR3 extends over 16 amino acids. CDR1 LNHDA and CDR2 SQIVND come from the germline V gene (reference sequence).

This chain connects TRBV7-9 to TRBJ2-1, with D possibly being TRBD1 (6 bases). V gave up 4 bases and J gave up 7 bases, with 17 bases separating them. The CDR3 extends over 15 amino acids. CDR1 is SEHNR and CDR2 is FQNEAQ in the germline V gene (reference sequence). The DNA of the CDR3 is TGTGCCAGCAGCTCACAAGGACAGAATCGTAATGAGCAGTTCTTC. Amino acid sequence: CASSSQGQNRNEQFF.

The V and J genes are TRBV11-2 and TRBJ1-1; D is possibly TRBD1 (5 bases). V gave up 9 bases and J gave up 6 bases, with 26 bases separating them. CDR3 length equals 16 residues. Germline V gene sequence: CDR1 SGHAT, CDR2 FQNNGV. The CDR3 coding sequence is TGTGCCAGTACTTCTAAACGGCTCAGGGAAGGGGCTGAAGCTTTCTTT. This codes for CASTSKRLREGAEAFF. Using reference TRBV11-2 and TRBJ1-1 for the parts outside the CDR3, the full variable domain is EAGVAQSPRYKIIEKRQSVAFWCNPISGHATLYWYQQILGQGPKLLIQFQNNGVVDDSQLPKDRFSAERLKGVDSTLKIQPAKLEDSAVYLCASTSKRLREGAEAFFGQGTRLTVV.